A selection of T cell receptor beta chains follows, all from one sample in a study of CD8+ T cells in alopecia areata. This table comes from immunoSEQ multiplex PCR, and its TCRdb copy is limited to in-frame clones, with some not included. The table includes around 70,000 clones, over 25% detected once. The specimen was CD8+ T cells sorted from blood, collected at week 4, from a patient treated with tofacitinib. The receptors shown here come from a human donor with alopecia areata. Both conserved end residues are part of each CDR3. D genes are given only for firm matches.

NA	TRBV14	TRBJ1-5	CASSRGFNQPQHF
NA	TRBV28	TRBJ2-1	CASSYTREGNEQFF
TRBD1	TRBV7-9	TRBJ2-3	CATPTGDNTDTQYF
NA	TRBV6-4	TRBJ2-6	CASSGQSGANVLTF
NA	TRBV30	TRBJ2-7	CAWSVGISYEQYF
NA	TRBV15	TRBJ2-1	CATSRDRADNEQFF
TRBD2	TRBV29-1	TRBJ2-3	CSAVYPGGPMTDTQYF
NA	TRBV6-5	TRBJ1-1	CASSYSRGAEAFF
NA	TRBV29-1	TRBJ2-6	CSAISGANVLTF
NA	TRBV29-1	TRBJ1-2	CSVDWGAEGYTF
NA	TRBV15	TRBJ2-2	CATRFPLANTGELFF
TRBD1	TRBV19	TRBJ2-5	CASRDRGYQETQYF
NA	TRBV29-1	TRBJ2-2	CSVHWTTNTGELFF
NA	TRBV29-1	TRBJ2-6	CSVGESGANVLTF
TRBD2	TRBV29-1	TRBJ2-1	CSSHPGQGALAGGLSYNEQFF
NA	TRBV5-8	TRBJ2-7	CASSWPGSPNEQYF
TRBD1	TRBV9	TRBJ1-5	CASSGGGGGNQPQHF
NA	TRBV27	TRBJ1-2	CASSLSWAYGYTF
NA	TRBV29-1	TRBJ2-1	CSVGPNEQFF
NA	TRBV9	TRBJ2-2	CASSASRRGNTGELFF
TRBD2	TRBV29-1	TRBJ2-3	CSVLAGGRDTQYF
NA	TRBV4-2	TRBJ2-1	CASSQVYNEQFF
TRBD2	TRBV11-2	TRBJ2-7	CASSETSGEQYF
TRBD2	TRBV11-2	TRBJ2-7	CASISGAASGNYEQYF
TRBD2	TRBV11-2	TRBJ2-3	CASSISGRAADTQYF
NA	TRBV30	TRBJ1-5	CAWSGQNSNQPQHF
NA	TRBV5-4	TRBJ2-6	CASRAGPHYSGANVLTF
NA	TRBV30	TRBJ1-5	CAWSSGVGNQPQHF
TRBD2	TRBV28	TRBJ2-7	CASRGGTSSYEQYF
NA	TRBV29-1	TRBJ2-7	CSVRTGFDEQYF
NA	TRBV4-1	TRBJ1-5	CASSDLGGYSNQPQHF
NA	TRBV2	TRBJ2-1	CASSPPGRNNEQFF